Below, 27 T cell receptor beta chains from the same sample are listed, as sequenced in a study of T cells expressing NK-cell markers (dated by TCRdb to the early 2020s). The library was made by 5' RACE. Sequenced on an Illumina HiSeq 2000. Reprocessed by TCRdb, the reads give a single entry per CDR3 protein sequence, without DNA. The record for this sample contains 500,000 to 700,000 distinct CDR3 sequences. Approximately 3.6% of the sample lies in the top ten. The specimen sequenced was blood T cells: a sorted CD56 or NKG2C T cell subset, CD4+ or CD8+ T cells, or bulk PBMC T cells (not recorded which). The receptors shown here come from a man aged 18 to 30 in good health. Donor details come from another sample of the same person, matched by shared clones.

The J gene is TRBJ2-1, the V gene TRBV4-1; TCRdb's D gene call, TRBD2, goes unchecked for lack of DNA. CDR1 MGHRA and CDR2 YSYEKL come from the germline V gene. The CDR3 extends over 15 amino acids. This chain's CDR3 is CASSHFSGKGNEQFF.

The rearrangement joins TRBV2 to TRBJ2-4; TCRdb selects TRBD2, and the lack of DNA leaves this call unchecked. The CDR3 is 18 amino acids. The V gene's germline CDR1 is SNHLY and CDR2 FYNNEI. The CDR3 spells CASSERLAGGGAKNIQYF.

V usage is TRBV5-1 and J usage is TRBJ2-5; TCRdb reports TRBD2, a call that lacks DNA to check it against. The CDR3 is 16 residues long. Germline CDR1 is SGHRS and CDR2 is YFSETQ. Here the CDR3 reads CASTKLGSGTQETQYF.

This CDR3 is CSARDLRSAPSTDTQYF. This chain connects TRBV20-1 to TRBJ2-3; TCRdb returns TRBD1, unconfirmable since there is no DNA. The germline CDR1 and CDR2 sequences are DFQATT and SNEGSKA (reference sequence). CDR3 length: 17 amino acids.

The CDR3 loop reads CASMREGYKWQFF. This sequence joins TRBV12-3 or TRBV12-4 and TRBJ2-1; as DNA is missing, the TRBD2 call by TCRdb cannot be tested. This CDR3 is built from 13 residues.

The rearrangement uses TRBV3-1 and TRBJ2-1; the TCRdb D gene call, TRBD1, has no DNA to confirm it. CDR1 LGHDT and CDR2 YNNKEL come from the germline V gene (reference sequence). The CDR3 sequence is 16 residues long. The CDR3 spells CASSQDPDGTLNEQFF.

The rearrangement uses TRBV19 and TRBJ2-1; TCRdb's D call, TRBD1, is unchecked because there is no DNA. The CDR3 spans 17 residues. Germline-derived CDR1 and CDR2 are LNHDA and SQIVND (reference sequence). CDR3 protein: CASSGAQGGRTYNEQFF.

The V and J genes are TRBV7-9 and TRBJ1-6; lacking DNA, the TRBD1 call made by TCRdb goes unchecked. Germline V gene data show CDR1 as SEHNR and CDR2 as FQNEAQ (reference sequence). This CDR3 is 16 amino acids long. CDR3 sequence: CASSHLGAGSNSPLHF.

The chain carries TRBV20-1 and TRBJ2-1; TCRdb names TRBD2, which stays unverified in the absence of DNA. CDR3 length equals 19 residues. Germline V gene sequence: CDR1 DFQATT, CDR2 SNEGSKA (reference sequence). Here the CDR3 reads CSARDLLLAGTPQYNEQFF.

CDR3 region: CASSLRTEPSSYNEQFF. The chain couples TRBV5-1 to TRBJ2-1. The CDR3 runs to 17 residues. Germline CDR1 reads SGHRS; CDR2 reads YFSETQ.

This sequence joins TRBV20-1 and TRBJ2-7; TCRdb lists TRBD1, though no DNA is available to test this call. Per germline, CDR1 DFQATT and CDR2 SNEGSKA (reference sequence). The CDR3 is made up of 13 amino acids. The CDR3 is CSTWGTPTVEQYF.

This chain joins TRBV27 and TRBJ2-3. The CDR3 extends over 14 amino acids. CDR1 and CDR2 (germline): MNHEY, SMNVEV (reference sequence). CDR3 residues: CASRTNARGDTQYF.

The chain recombines TRBV29-1 with TRBJ2-5; TCRdb names TRBD1, which stays unverified in the absence of DNA. This CDR3 is built from 14 residues. The germline CDR1 and CDR2 sequences are SQVTM and ANQGSEA. The CDR3 loop reads CSVEENRGLETQYF.

J is TRBJ1-6 and V is TRBV4-2. CDR1 and CDR2 (germline): LGHNA, YNFKEQ. The CDR3 contains 12 residues. CDR3 residues: CASSQDRAPLHF.

J is TRBJ2-5 and V is TRBV29-1; TCRdb indicates TRBD1, and absent DNA this call remains unverified. Germline V gene sequence: CDR1 SQVTM, CDR2 ANQGSEA. The CDR3 runs to 16 residues. The CDR3 here is CSVALQSQRIQETQYF.

This sequence joins TRBV29-1 and TRBJ2-3. Germline V lookup: CDR1 SQVTM, CDR2 ANQGSEA. The CDR3 is made up of 13 amino acids. CDR3 sequence: CSVGGKLTDTQYF.

The rearrangement uses TRBV3-1 and TRBJ2-5; the D call of TRBD2 rests on TCRdb alone, since no DNA is present to check it. CDR1 LGHDT and CDR2 YNNKEL come from the germline V gene (reference sequence). CDR3 length: 15 residues. CDR3 sequence reads: CASSPSLATQETQYF.

The chain recombines TRBV27 with TRBJ2-2. CDR1 MNHEY and CDR2 SMNVEV come from the germline V gene (reference sequence). This CDR3 spans 14 amino acids. The CDR3 spells CASRKWLNTGELFF.

The chain combines TRBV28 with TRBJ2-1. Germline CDR1 MDHEN, CDR2 SYDVKM. CDR3 size: 12 residues. CDR3: CASSFSRFEQFF.

The chain links TRBV12-3 or TRBV12-4 to TRBJ1-5; TCRdb names TRBD1, which stays unverified in the absence of DNA. The CDR3 is 16 residues long. CDR3 in amino acids: CASSQATGGGRGPQHF.

This chain uses TRBV10-3 with TRBJ2-3; TCRdb's D call of TRBD1 is untestable without DNA. The CDR3 contains 12 residues. Germline V gene lookup returns CDR1 ENHRY and CDR2 SYGVKD. CDR3 amino acids: CAMGTDTDTQYF.

The CDR3 region is CAISGDAEAFF. V and J are TRBV10-3 and TRBJ1-1. The CDR3 is made up of 11 amino acids. Germline-derived CDR1 and CDR2 are ENHRY and SYGVKD.

V gene TRBV20-1 combines with J gene TRBJ2-3; TCRdb picks TRBD1, but there is no DNA to check that call. The germline V gene encodes CDR1 DFQATT and CDR2 SNEGSKA (reference sequence). The CDR3 sequence is 14 residues long. CDR3: CSASGAGRTDTQYF.

The gene calls are TRBV5-1 and TRBJ2-5; the TCRdb call, TRBD1, lacks DNA for checking. The CDR3 totals 13 residues. Germline-derived CDR1 and CDR2 are SGHRS and YFSETQ. This chain's CDR3 is CASSSTGEETQYF.

V usage is TRBV7-8 and J usage is TRBJ2-5; as DNA is missing, the TRBD1 call by TCRdb cannot be tested. The CDR3 sequence is 16 residues long. Germline CDR1 and CDR2: SGHVS and FQNEAQ. CDR3 loop: CASSLGPTGWQETQYF.

J is TRBJ1-2 and V is TRBV6-5. The CDR3 is 14 residues long. Germline CDR1 MNHEY, CDR2 SVGAGI. CDR3 loop: CASSYSRDLYGYTF.

CDR3 region: CASSGRDKLFF. The chain joins TRBV11-3 to TRBJ1-4. Germline-derived CDR1 and CDR2 are SGHNT and YENEEA. This CDR3 has 11 residues.